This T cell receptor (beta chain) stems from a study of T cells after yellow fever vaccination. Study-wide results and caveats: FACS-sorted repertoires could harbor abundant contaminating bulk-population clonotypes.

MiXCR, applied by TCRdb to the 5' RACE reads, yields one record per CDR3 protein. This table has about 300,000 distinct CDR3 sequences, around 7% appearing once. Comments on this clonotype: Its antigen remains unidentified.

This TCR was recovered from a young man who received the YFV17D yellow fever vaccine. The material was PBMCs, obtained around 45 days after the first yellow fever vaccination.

CDR3 region: CSASGTGASGANVLTF. CDR3 sequence (DNA): TGCAGCGCCTCCGGGACAGGGGCCTCTGGGGCCAACGTCCTGACTTTC. This rearrangement joins TRBV29-1 to TRBJ2-6, with 10 bases fitting TRBD1. V lost 7 bases and J lost 0; bases outside the gene matches: 6. The CDR3 sequence is 16 residues long. Germline values: CDR1 SQVTM, CDR2 ANQGSEA.